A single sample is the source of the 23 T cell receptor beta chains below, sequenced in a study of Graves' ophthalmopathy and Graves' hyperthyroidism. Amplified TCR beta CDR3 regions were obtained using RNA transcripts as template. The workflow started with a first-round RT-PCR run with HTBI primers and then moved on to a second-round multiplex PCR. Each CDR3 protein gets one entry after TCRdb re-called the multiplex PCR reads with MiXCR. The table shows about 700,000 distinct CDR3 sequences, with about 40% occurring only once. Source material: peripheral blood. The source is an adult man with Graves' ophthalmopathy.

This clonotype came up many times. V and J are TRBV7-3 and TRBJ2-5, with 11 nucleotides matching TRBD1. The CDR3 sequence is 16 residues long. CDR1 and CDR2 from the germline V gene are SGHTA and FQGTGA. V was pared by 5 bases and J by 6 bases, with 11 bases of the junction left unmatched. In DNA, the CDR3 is TGTGCCAGCAGCCAAGCTGGCGGGACAGGGGGAAAGACCCAGTACTTC. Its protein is CASSQAGGTGGKTQYF.

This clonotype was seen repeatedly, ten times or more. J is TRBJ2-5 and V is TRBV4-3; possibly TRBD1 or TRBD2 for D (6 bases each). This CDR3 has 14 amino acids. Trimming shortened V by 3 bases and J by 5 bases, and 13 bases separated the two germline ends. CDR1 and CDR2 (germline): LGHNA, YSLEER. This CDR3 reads CASSQIRGRETQYF. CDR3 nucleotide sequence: TGCGCCAGCAGCCAGATAAGGGGGAGGGAGACCCAGTACTTC.

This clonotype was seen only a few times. The CDR3 is CSARGAGGSNQPQHF. CDR3 nucleotides: TGCAGTGCTAGAGGGGCGGGGGGAAGCAATCAGCCCCAGCATTTT. The rearrangement links TRBV20-1 to TRBJ1-5, with a tentative D call TRBD1 (5 bases). V lost 1 base and J lost 1, with 11 bases in between. CDR1 is DFQATT and CDR2 is SNEGSKA in the germline V gene (reference sequence). The CDR3 is 15 amino acids.

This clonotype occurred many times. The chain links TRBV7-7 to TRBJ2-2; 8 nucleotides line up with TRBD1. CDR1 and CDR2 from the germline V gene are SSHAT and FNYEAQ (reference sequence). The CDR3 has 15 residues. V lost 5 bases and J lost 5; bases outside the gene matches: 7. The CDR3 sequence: CASSPGTGPTGELFF. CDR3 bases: TGTGCCAGCAGCCCAGGGACAGGCCCGACCGGGGAGCTGTTTTTT.

CDR3 sequence (DNA): TGTGCCATCAGGACTAGCTATGAGGCAGAGACCCAGTACTTC. Amino acids: CAIRTSYEAETQYF. The J gene is TRBJ2-5, the V gene TRBV10-3; 7 bases agree with TRBD2. The CDR3 consists of 14 residues. Trimming removed 6 bases from V and 4 bases from J; junction bases left unmatched: 8. Germline loops: CDR1 ENHRY, CDR2 SYGVKD.

The CDR3 spells CARSELQDLGEKLFF. In DNA form, the CDR3 reads TGTGCCAGGTCCGAACTACAGGACCTCGGTGAAAAACTGTTTTTT. V and J are TRBV25-1 and TRBJ1-4, with D possibly being TRBD1 (5 bases). V lost 9 bases to trimming and J lost 7 bases, with 21 bases between them. This CDR3 is built from 15 residues. The germline V gene has CDR1 MGHDK and CDR2 SYGVNS.

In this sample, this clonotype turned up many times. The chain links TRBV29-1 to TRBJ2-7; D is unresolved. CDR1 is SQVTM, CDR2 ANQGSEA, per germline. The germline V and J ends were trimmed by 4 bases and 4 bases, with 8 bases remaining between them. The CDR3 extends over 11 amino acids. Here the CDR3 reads CSVVVFYEQYF. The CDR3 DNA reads TGCAGCGTTGTGGTTTTTTACGAGCAGTACTTC.

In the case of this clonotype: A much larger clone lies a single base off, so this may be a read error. The CDR3 is CASSSGGRRETRYF. The CDR3 DNA sequence: TGCGCCAGCAGCTCCGGGGGCAGGCGGGAGACCCGGTACTTC. The chain carries TRBV5-1 and TRBJ2-5, with a weak D call TRBD2 (7 bases). Germline CDR1 is SGHRS and CDR2 is YFSETQ. The CDR3 loop spans 14 amino acids. The complete variable domain, with remaining parts taken from reference TRBV5-1 and TRBJ2-5, reads KAGVTQTPRYLIKTRGQQVTLSCSPISGHRSVSWYQQTPGQGLQFLFEYFSETQRNKGNFPGRFSGRQFSNSRSEMNVSTLELGDSALYLCASSSGGRRETRYFGPGTRLLVL.

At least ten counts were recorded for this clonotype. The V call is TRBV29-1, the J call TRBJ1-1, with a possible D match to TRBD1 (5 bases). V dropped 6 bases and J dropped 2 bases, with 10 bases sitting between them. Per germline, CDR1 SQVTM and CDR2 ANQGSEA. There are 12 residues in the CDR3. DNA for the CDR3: TGCAGCGTACGCCAGGGTAACACTGAAGCTTTCTTT. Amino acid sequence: CSVRQGNTEAFF.

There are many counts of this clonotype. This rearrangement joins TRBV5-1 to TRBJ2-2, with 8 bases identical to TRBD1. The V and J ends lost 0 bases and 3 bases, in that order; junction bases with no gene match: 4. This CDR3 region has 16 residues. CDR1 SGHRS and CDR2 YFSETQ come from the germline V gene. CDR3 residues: CASSLDAGGHTGELFF. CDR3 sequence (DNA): TGCGCCAGCAGCTTGGACGCAGGGGGCCACACCGGGGAGCTGTTTTTT.

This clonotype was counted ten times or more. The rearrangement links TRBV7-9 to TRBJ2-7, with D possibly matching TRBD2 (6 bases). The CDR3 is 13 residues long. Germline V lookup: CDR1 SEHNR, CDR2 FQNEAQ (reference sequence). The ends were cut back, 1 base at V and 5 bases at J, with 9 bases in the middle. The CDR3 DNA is TGTGCCAGCAGCTTAGAGGAGGGTAACGAGCAGTACTTC. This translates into CASSLEEGNEQYF.

CDR3 in DNA: TGTGCCACCAGTGATCTACCGGGACTAGCGGGAGCTTTCTACGAGCAGTACTTC. It encodes CATSDLPGLAGAFYEQYF. The rearrangement uses TRBV24-1 and TRBJ2-7; 14 bases are a match to TRBD2. Germline lookup yields CDR1 KGHDR and CDR2 SFDVKD. This CDR3 region has 18 residues. With 3 bases clipped from V and 3 bases from J, the junction kept 9 bases outside the gene matches.

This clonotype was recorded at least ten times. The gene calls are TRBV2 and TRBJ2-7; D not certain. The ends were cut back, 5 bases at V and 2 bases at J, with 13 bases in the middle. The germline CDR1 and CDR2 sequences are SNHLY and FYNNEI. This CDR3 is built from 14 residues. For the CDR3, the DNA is TGTGCCAGCAGTCCCAGAGTTCTTGCCTACGAGCAGTACTTC. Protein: CASSPRVLAYEQYF. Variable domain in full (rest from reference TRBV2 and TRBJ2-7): EPEVTQTPSHQVTQMGQEVILRCVPISNHLYFYWYRQILGQKVEFLVSFYNNEISEKSEIFDDQFSVERPDGSNFTLKIRSTKLEDSAMYFCASSPRVLAYEQYFGPGTRLTVT.

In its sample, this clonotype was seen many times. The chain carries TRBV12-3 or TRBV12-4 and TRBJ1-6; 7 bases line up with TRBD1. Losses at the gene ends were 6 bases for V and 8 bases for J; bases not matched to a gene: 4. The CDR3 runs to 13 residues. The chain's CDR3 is CASRPGGDSPLHF. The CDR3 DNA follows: TGTGCCAGCAGACCAGGGGGGGATTCACCCCTCCACTTT.

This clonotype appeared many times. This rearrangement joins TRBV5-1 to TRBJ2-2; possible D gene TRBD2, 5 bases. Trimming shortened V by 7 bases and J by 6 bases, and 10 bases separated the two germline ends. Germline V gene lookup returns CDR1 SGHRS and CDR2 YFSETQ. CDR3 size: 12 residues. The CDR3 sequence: CASFGESGELFF. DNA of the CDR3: TGCGCCAGCTTCGGGGAATCCGGGGAGCTGTTTTTT.

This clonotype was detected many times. CDR3 DNA sequence: TGTGCCAGCAGCCCGGGGACAGGCACTGGCTACACCTTC. This sequence encodes CASSPGTGTGYTF. This chain links TRBV7-8 with TRBJ1-2; 8 bases agree with TRBD1. Germline V lookup: CDR1 SGHVS, CDR2 FQNEAQ. Trimming cost V 5 bases and J 7 bases; bases outside gene matches: 6. The CDR3 runs to 13 residues.

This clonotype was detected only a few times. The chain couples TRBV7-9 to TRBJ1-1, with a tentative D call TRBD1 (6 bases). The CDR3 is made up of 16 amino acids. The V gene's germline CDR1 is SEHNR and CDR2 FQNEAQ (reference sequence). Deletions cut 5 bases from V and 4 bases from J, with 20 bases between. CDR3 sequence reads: CASSHRTANLGTEAFF. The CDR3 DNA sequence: TGTGCCAGCAGCCACAGGACAGCCAACTTGGGCACTGAAGCTTTCTTT. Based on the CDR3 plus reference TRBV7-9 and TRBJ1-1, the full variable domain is DTGVSQNPRHKITKRGQNVTFRCDPISEHNRLYWYRQTLGQGPEFLTYFQNEAQLEKSRLLSDRFSAERPKGSFSTLEIQRTEQGDSAMYLCASSHRTANLGTEAFFGQGTRLTVV.

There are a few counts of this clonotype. The CDR3 nucleotides read TGTGCCAGCAGCTTAGCGCCGACGGGGGACTACGAGCAGTACTTC. Translated: CASSLAPTGDYEQYF. The V and J genes are TRBV7-9 and TRBJ2-7; possible D gene TRBD2, 6 bases. The CDR3 has 15 residues. Trimming stripped 0 bases from V and 3 bases from J, with 12 bases between. The germline V gene encodes CDR1 SEHNR and CDR2 FQNEAQ (reference sequence).

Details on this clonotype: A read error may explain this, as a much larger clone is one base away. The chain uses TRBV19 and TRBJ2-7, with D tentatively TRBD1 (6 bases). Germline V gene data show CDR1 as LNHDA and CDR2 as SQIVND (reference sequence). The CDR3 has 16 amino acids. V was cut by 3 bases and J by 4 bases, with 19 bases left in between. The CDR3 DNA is TGTGCCAGTAGTATGGCAGGGGCCGCCAACGCATACGAGCAGTACTTC. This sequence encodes CASSMAGAANAYEQYF.

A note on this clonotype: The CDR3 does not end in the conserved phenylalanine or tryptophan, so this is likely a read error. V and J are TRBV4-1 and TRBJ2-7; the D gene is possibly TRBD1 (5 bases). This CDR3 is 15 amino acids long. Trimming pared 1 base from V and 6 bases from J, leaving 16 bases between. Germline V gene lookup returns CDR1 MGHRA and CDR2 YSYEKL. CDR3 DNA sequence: TGCGCCAGCAGCCAAGGAAGGGGCTCTCCACGCGAGCAGTACCTC. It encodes CASSQGRGSPREQYL.

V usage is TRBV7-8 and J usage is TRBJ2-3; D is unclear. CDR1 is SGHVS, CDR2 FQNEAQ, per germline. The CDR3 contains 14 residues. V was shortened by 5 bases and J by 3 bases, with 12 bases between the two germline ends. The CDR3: CASSLKPSTDTQYF. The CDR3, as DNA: TGTGCCAGCAGCCTCAAGCCTTCAACAGATACGCAGTATTTT.

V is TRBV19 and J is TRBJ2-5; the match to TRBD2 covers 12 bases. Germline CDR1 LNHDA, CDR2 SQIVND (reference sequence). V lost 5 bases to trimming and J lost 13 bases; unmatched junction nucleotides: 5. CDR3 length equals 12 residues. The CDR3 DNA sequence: TGTGCCAGTAGTCCTGGACTAGCGGGAACGTACTTC. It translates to CASSPGLAGTYF.

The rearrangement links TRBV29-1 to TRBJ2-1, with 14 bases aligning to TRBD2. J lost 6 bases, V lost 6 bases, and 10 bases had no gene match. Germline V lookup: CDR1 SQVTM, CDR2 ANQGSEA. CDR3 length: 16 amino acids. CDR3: CSVATSGRAVINEQFF. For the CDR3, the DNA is TGCAGCGTAGCGACTAGCGGGAGGGCCGTGATCAATGAGCAGTTCTTC.